Following are 10 T cell receptor beta chains from one sample sequenced in a study of T cells after yellow fever vaccination. TCRdb passed the 5' RACE reads through MiXCR, listing each CDR3 protein once. Here the sample spans under 250,000 distinct CDR3 sequences, under 3.5% being singletons. Sequenced material: CD4+ T cells sorted from PBMCs, taken 10 days after the yellow fever booster vaccination. These receptors originate from a young man who received the YFV17D yellow fever vaccine.

At least ten counts were recorded for this clonotype. This chain uses TRBV6-5 with TRBJ2-3; 10 bases fit TRBD1. Germline V gene data show CDR1 as MNHEY and CDR2 as SVGAGI. CDR3 length equals 16 residues. V lost 6 bases and J lost 4; bases outside the gene matches: 10. In DNA, the CDR3 is TGTGCCAGCAGACTGGTATGGACAGGGGGGTCAGATACGCAGTATTTT. Translating gives CASRLVWTGGSDTQYF.

This clonotype was recorded a few times. This sequence joins TRBV20-1 and TRBJ1-2, with no clear D. CDR1 is DFQATT and CDR2 is SNEGSKA in the germline V gene (reference sequence). Trimming removed 7 bases at V and 8 bases at J, with 20 bases between. This CDR3 spans 13 amino acids. The CDR3 nucleotides are TGCAGTGAAACTGGCCCAGGTCTCGGGGGCTACACCTTC. Encoded protein: CSETGPGLGGYTF.

This clonotype was observed a few times. The chain is built from TRBV11-2 and TRBJ1-2; D might be TRBD1 (5 bases). Germline CDR1 and CDR2: SGHAT and FQNNGV. Trimming left V 3 bases short and J 5 bases short, with 16 bases between. The CDR3 is 15 residues long. The CDR3 sequence is CASSLGQGLQYGYTF. Here the CDR3 DNA reads TGTGCCAGCAGCTTGGGGCAGGGCTTACAATATGGCTACACCTTC.

This clonotype was seen ten or more times. J is TRBJ2-3 and V is TRBV6-1, with D hard to call. V lost 0 bases and J 7 bases, leaving 23 bases between the germline ends. CDR3 length: 18 amino acids. The germline V gene has CDR1 MNHNS and CDR2 SASEGT. DNA of the CDR3: TGTGCCAGCAGTGAAGCTTCAAATTTAGGGCCCCCGAGAAATACGCAGTATTTT. Encoded protein: CASSEASNLGPPRNTQYF.

This clonotype showed up many times. This chain connects TRBV5-1 to TRBJ2-2; possibly TRBD1 for D (5 bases). This CDR3 comprises 15 residues. Per germline, CDR1 SGHRS and CDR2 YFSETQ. The V end was cut by 0 bases, the J end by 5 bases, with 11 bases between. The CDR3 reads CASSLGQSGTGELFF. The CDR3, as DNA: TGCGCCAGCAGCTTGGGACAGAGTGGGACCGGGGAGCTGTTTTTT. Looking up the rest from reference TRBV5-1 and TRBJ2-2 gives the full variable domain: KAGVTQTPRYLIKTRGQQVTLSCSPISGHRSVSWYQQTPGQGLQFLFEYFSETQRNKGNFPGRFSGRQFSNSRSEMNVSTLELGDSALYLCASSLGQSGTGELFFGEGSRLTVL.

This chain connects TRBV20-1 to TRBJ1-2, with unresolved D. This CDR3 has 14 amino acids. Between the trimmed V and J ends, which lost 3 bases and 2 bases, there was a span of 13 bases. The germline gives CDR1 DFQATT, CDR2 SNEGSKA (reference sequence). The CDR3 sequence: CSASGGRENYGYTF. CDR3 bases: TGCAGTGCTAGTGGCGGCAGAGAGAACTATGGCTACACCTTC.

This clonotype was counted ten times or more. This chain joins TRBV7-2 and TRBJ1-6, with 9 positions matching TRBD1. The germline CDR1 and CDR2 sequences are SGHTA and FQGNSA. The CDR3 has 14 amino acids. V gave up 5 bases and J gave up 8 bases; unmatched junction bases: 4. In DNA, the CDR3 is TGTGCCAGCAGCCCTCGGACAGGGGATTCACCCCTCCACTTT. Encoded protein: CASSPRTGDSPLHF. The whole variable domain, remainder taken from reference TRBV7-2 and TRBJ1-6, is GAGVSQSPSNKVTEKGKDVELRCDPISGHTALYWYRQSLGQGLEFLIYFQGNSAPDKSGLPSDRFSAERTGGSVSTLTIQRTQQEDSAVYLCASSPRTGDSPLHFGNGTRLTVT.

The chain combines TRBV7-8 with TRBJ2-2; D not resolved. The CDR3 covers 15 residues. V was clipped by 0 bases and J by 2 bases, with 7 bases between them. In germline, CDR1 is SGHVS, CDR2 FQNEAQ. The CDR3 here is CASSLAGFNTGELFF. The DNA of the CDR3 is TGTGCCAGCAGCTTAGCAGGGTTCAACACCGGGGAGCTGTTTTTT.

J is TRBJ2-6 and V is TRBV7-9; D call uncertain. V lost 5 bases and J 1 base, leaving 9 bases between the germline ends. The germline CDR1 and CDR2 sequences are SEHNR and FQNEAQ (reference sequence). The CDR3 length is 15 residues. CDR3 coding DNA: TGTGCCAGCAGCCCACCCATTTCTGGGGCCAACGTCCTGACTTTC. It translates to CASSPPISGANVLTF.

This clonotype was seen only a few times. V usage is TRBV12-3 or TRBV12-4 and J usage is TRBJ1-1, with D tentatively TRBD1 (5 bases). There are 12 residues in the CDR3. V was trimmed by 6 bases and J by 4 bases, leaving 9 bases between them. CDR3 sequence: CASSAGFTEAFF. CDR3 DNA: TGTGCCAGCAGCGCAGGGTTCACTGAAGCTTTCTTT.